Listed below are T cell receptor beta chains from one sample, sequenced in a study of CD8 T cells in Susac syndrome. TCRdb recomputed calls from the immunoSEQ multiplex PCR reads with MiXCR, one row per CDR3 protein. Of around 71,000 distinct CDR3 sequences in the sample, roughly 93% were seen once. The specimen sequenced was CD4+ T cells from PBMCs. These receptors originate from a human donor with Susac syndrome. Both conserved end residues are part of each CDR3. The D gene is left open where the match is weak.

cdr3_aa | cdr3_nt | v_call | d_call | j_call
CASSLVQGYNEQFF | TGCGCCAGCAGCTTGGTTCAGGGCTACAATGAGCAGTTCTTC | TRBV5-1 | NA | TRBJ2-1
CASSPPGGQEETQYF | TGTGCCAGCAGTCCACCAGGGGGCCAAGAAGAGACCCAGTACTTC | TRBV6-2/TRBV6-3 | TRBD1 | TRBJ2-5
CASSLGGTLREQYF | TGTGCCAGCAGCTTAGGAGGGACACTTCGCGAGCAGTACTTC | TRBV7-2 | NA | TRBJ2-7
CASSPSVQPYYTQYF | TGTGCCAGCAGCCCATCGGTACAGCCCTATTATACGCAGTATTTT | TRBV14 | NA | TRBJ2-3
CASSVRVRGQGANSPLHF | TGTGCCAGCAGCGTCCGGGTGAGAGGACAGGGGGCGAATTCACCCCTCCACTTT | TRBV21-1 | NA | TRBJ1-6
CSALGGGGGSTGELFF | TGCAGTGCTTTAGGAGGTGGCGGGGGATCCACCGGGGAGCTGTTTTTT | TRBV20-1 | TRBD2 | TRBJ2-2
CASSQTIYGDWGYEQYF | TGCGCCAGCAGCCAGACGATTTACGGGGATTGGGGCTACGAGCAGTACTTC | TRBV4-3 | NA | TRBJ2-7
CSAFGGPINEQFF | TGCAGTGCTTTCGGGGGCCCTATCAATGAGCAGTTCTTC | TRBV20-1 | NA | TRBJ2-1
CASSLDSGGTDTQYF | TGTGCCAGCAGCCTTGATAGCGGGGGCACAGATACGCAGTATTTT | TRBV3-1 | TRBD2 | TRBJ2-3
CASSYSIRDSARNQPQHF | TGTGCCAGCAGTTACTCGATCCGGGACAGTGCCCGCAATCAGCCCCAGCATTTT | TRBV6-2/TRBV6-3 | TRBD1 | TRBJ1-5
CASSAYGGSNQPQHF | TGTGCCAGCAGTGCATACGGGGGATCCAATCAGCCCCAGCATTTT | TRBV28 | NA | TRBJ1-5
CASSSSWGVGTANSPLHF | TGCGCCAGCAGCTCCTCTTGGGGGGTCGGGACAGCCAATTCACCCCTCCACTTT | TRBV5-1 | TRBD1 | TRBJ1-6